These 27 T cell receptor beta chains were all obtained from the same sample, sequenced in a study of beta chain features in type 1 diabetes (dated by TCRdb to 2017 to 2018). The protocol used for the library was the immunoSEQ multiplex PCR assay. The entire isolated RNA was reverse transcribed using the High Capacity cDNA Reverse Transcription Kit, and thus expressed TCRB transcripts were sequenced. TCRdb obtained this table from immuneACCESS and retained in-frame rearrangements with V and J assigned. These tables miss some clones; where compared with another copy, unresolved V genes account for less than half of the shortfall, and the remainder is unexplained. Within this sample are nearly 250,000 clones, with around 68% of them counted one time only. Around 0.05% of the sample comes from the top ten. Sequencing input: naive CD4+ T cells from blood. This specimen's cell subset or site label, per the study, means: true naive CD4+ T cells. The source of these receptors is a man aged 25 to 40 in good health.

This rearrangement joins TRBV29-1 to TRBJ2-4; D is ambiguous. The CDR3 consists of 13 residues. V lost 6 bases, J lost 0 bases, and 9 bases lay in between. The germline gives CDR1 SQVTM, CDR2 ANQGSEA. The CDR3 sequence: CSVGKLAKNIQYF. The CDR3 coding sequence is TGCAGCGTAGGTAAATTAGCCAAAAACATTCAGTACTTC.

The V gene is TRBV25-1, the J gene TRBJ2-1; D possibly corresponds to TRBD2 (6 bases). The CDR3 consists of 16 residues. V was trimmed by 5 bases and J by 0 bases, leaving 14 bases between them. Germline CDR1 is MGHDK and CDR2 is SYGVNS. For the CDR3, the DNA is TGTGCCAGCAGTACCTCCCTAGCGTTCTCCTACAATGAGCAGTTCTTC. Its protein is CASSTSLAFSYNEQFF.

This chain links TRBV9 with TRBJ2-1, with a tentative D call TRBD2 (5 bases). Deletions cut 6 bases from V and 4 bases from J, with 11 bases between. The CDR3 is 13 residues long. Germline V gives CDR1 SGDLS, CDR2 YYNGEE. DNA for the CDR3: TGTGCCAGCACCTCTGGCGGGTACAATGAGCAGTTCTTC. It translates to CASTSGGYNEQFF. Full variable domain (remainder filled in from reference TRBV9 and TRBJ2-1): DSGVTQTPKHLITATGQRVTLRCSPRSGDLSVYWYQQSLDQGLQFLIQYYNGEERAKGNILERFSAQQFPDLHSELNLSSLELGDSALYFCASTSGGYNEQFFGPGTRLTVL.

The rearrangement joins TRBV25-1 to TRBJ2-5, with D possibly being TRBD2 (7 bases). The CDR3 is made up of 13 amino acids. V was shortened by 6 bases and J by 4 bases, with 12 bases between the two germline ends. CDR1 is MGHDK and CDR2 is SYGVNS in the germline V gene. The CDR3 region has the DNA TGTGCCAGCAGGCTAGGGGGGGCAGAGACCCAGTACTTC. Encoded protein: CASRLGGAETQYF.

The chain carries TRBV29-1 and TRBJ2-5; 10 positions match TRBD1. V lost 7 bases and J lost 5; bases outside the gene matches: 7. The CDR3 spans 13 residues. Germline lookup yields CDR1 SQVTM and CDR2 ANQGSEA. This CDR3 reads CSALTGGEETQYF. The CDR3 DNA sequence: TGCAGCGCCCTGACAGGGGGCGAGGAGACCCAGTACTTC.

DNA for the CDR3: TGTGCCAGCAGCGTCAGCGGGAGCGGGGTAGATACGCAGTATTTT. This translates into CASSVSGSGVDTQYF. The chain recombines TRBV9 with TRBJ2-3, with 8 bases fitting TRBD2. CDR3 length: 15 amino acids. J gave up 5 bases and V 2 bases, and 7 bases lay outside the gene matches. Germline-derived CDR1 and CDR2 are SGDLS and YYNGEE.

V gene TRBV20-1 combines with J gene TRBJ1-3, with unresolved D. Trimming pared 6 bases from V and 3 bases from J, leaving 6 bases between. Germline V gene sequence: CDR1 DFQATT, CDR2 SNEGSKA (reference sequence). The CDR3 contains 11 residues. CDR3 in DNA: TGCAGTGCAGGATTTGGAAACACCATATATTTT. This gives the protein CSAGFGNTIYF.

This sequence joins TRBV7-9 and TRBJ2-3; 7 bases line up with TRBD2. J gave up 0 bases and V 4 bases, and 4 bases lay outside the gene matches. The germline gives CDR1 SEHNR, CDR2 FQNEAQ (reference sequence). The CDR3 covers 15 residues. CDR3 region: CASSWGLSSTDTQYF. The CDR3 DNA reads as TGTGCCAGCAGCTGGGGACTAAGCAGCACAGATACGCAGTATTTT.

This clone was observed once. The rearrangement uses TRBV30 and TRBJ2-1; possible D gene TRBD2, 5 bases. V gave up 3 bases and J gave up 5 bases, with 11 bases separating them. In germline, CDR1 is GTSNPN, CDR2 SVGIG (reference sequence). The CDR3 loop spans 13 amino acids. Written as DNA, the CDR3 is TGTGCCTGGAGCCCGAACGGGGACAATGAGCAGTTCTTC. This sequence encodes CAWSPNGDNEQFF.

The V gene is TRBV20-1, the J gene TRBJ1-2; possible D gene TRBD1, 5 bases. The ends were cut back, 6 bases at V and 5 bases at J, with 10 bases in the middle. Germline V CDR1 and CDR2: DFQATT, SNEGSKA (reference sequence). The CDR3 runs 11 residues. This CDR3 reads CSATTGYGYTF. For the CDR3, the DNA is TGCAGTGCGACTACAGGATATGGCTACACCTTC.

V gene TRBV29-1 combines with J gene TRBJ2-7, with 7 positions matching TRBD1. In germline, CDR1 is SQVTM, CDR2 ANQGSEA. J lost 3 bases, V lost 3 bases, and 11 bases had no gene match. The length of the CDR3 is 15 residues. CDR3 in DNA: TGCAGCGTTGACCCCCGCGACAGGGCTAACTACGAGCAGTACTTC. Translation: CSVDPRDRANYEQYF.

The V gene is TRBV29-1, the J gene TRBJ2-1; D is undetermined. CDR1 is SQVTM and CDR2 is ANQGSEA in the germline V gene. The V end lost 3 bases, the J end lost 2 bases, and 5 bases lay between the germline ends. This CDR3 is built from 12 residues. CDR3 coding DNA: TGCAGCGTTGACGGCACCTACAATGAGCAGTTCTTC. It encodes CSVDGTYNEQFF.

The rearrangement links TRBV4-1 to TRBJ2-5, with D possibly matching TRBD2 (6 bases). V was trimmed by 1 base and J by 5 bases, leaving 8 bases between them. Germline values: CDR1 MGHRA, CDR2 YSYEKL. CDR3 length: 13 residues. CDR3 bases: TGCGCCAGCAGCCAAGGACTAGGGGAGACCCAGTACTTC. Its translation: CASSQGLGETQYF.

The gene calls are TRBV30 and TRBJ2-5; D possibly corresponds to TRBD2 (6 bases). V gave up 2 bases and J gave up 2 bases, with 9 bases separating them. Germline V gene lookup returns CDR1 GTSNPN and CDR2 SVGIG (reference sequence). The CDR3 loop spans 13 amino acids. Here the CDR3 reads CAWSPRGQETQYF. CDR3 in DNA: TGTGCCTGGAGTCCCCGGGGGCAAGAGACCCAGTACTTC.

This rearrangement joins TRBV30 to TRBJ1-1; D ambiguous. The CDR3 length is 13 residues. The ends were cut back, 0 bases at V and 0 bases at J, with 5 bases in the middle. The germline V gene encodes CDR1 GTSNPN and CDR2 SVGIG (reference sequence). The CDR3 coding sequence is TGTGCCTGGAGTGTACGTATGAACACTGAAGCTTTCTTT. Residues: CAWSVRMNTEAFF.

This clone showed up just a few times. The chain combines TRBV28 with TRBJ2-3, with D perhaps TRBD1 or TRBD2 (6 bases each). Germline V gives CDR1 MDHEN, CDR2 SYDVKM. Between the trimmed V and J ends, which lost 3 bases and 11 bases, there was a span of 12 bases. The CDR3 is 12 amino acids. The CDR3 DNA follows: TGTGCCAGCAGTTTGGGGGGACAAAAGCAGTATTTT. Its protein is CASSLGGQKQYF.

V is TRBV7-2 and J is TRBJ2-3; D not certain. CDR1 and CDR2 (germline): SGHTA, FQGNSA. V lost 1 base, J lost 2 bases, and 7 bases lay in between. This CDR3 contains 14 residues. The CDR3: CASSLDRYTDTQYF. In DNA form, the CDR3 reads TGTGCCAGCAGCTTAGACCGATACACAGATACGCAGTATTTT.

The chain uses TRBV5-4 and TRBJ2-3; D might be TRBD1 (6 bases). The ends were cut back, 4 bases at V and 5 bases at J, with 20 bases in the middle. The germline CDR1 and CDR2 sequences are SGHNT and YYREEE (reference sequence). This CDR3 spans 16 amino acids. The CDR3 DNA follows: TGTGCCAGCAGCCCTGGGACAAGGGCAGGGGAAGATACGCAGTATTTT. It specifies CASSPGTRAGEDTQYF.

The chain joins TRBV30 to TRBJ2-3; possible D gene TRBD1, 6 bases. Trimming left V 0 bases short and J 8 bases short, with 15 bases between. Germline-derived CDR1 and CDR2 are GTSNPN and SVGIG (reference sequence). This CDR3 has 14 residues. Here the CDR3 reads CAWSVRTGSATQYF. CDR3 nucleotides: TGTGCCTGGAGTGTACGTACAGGGAGTGCTACGCAGTATTTT.

This sequence joins TRBV5-6 and TRBJ2-5; possible D gene TRBD1, 6 bases. Trimming removed 4 bases from V and 0 bases from J, with 10 bases in between. CDR3 length equals 14 residues. Germline lookup yields CDR1 SGHDT and CDR2 YYEEEE. The CDR3 DNA is TGTGCCAGCAGCCTTGGACAGCACCAAGAGACCCAGTACTTC. This sequence encodes CASSLGQHQETQYF.

V is TRBV5-4 and J is TRBJ2-7; D might be TRBD2 (7 bases). Germline CDR1 is SGHNT and CDR2 is YYREEE (reference sequence). Trimming left V 3 bases short and J 5 bases short, with 15 bases between. The CDR3 has 14 residues. Here the CDR3 reads CASSWYGGRDEQYF. In nucleotides, the CDR3 is TGTGCCAGCAGCTGGTACGGGGGGCGAGACGAGCAGTACTTC.

DNA for the CDR3: TGTGCCTGGGCCCTGAGAGGAATATTCCACAATGAGCAGTTCTTC. It codes for CAWALRGIFHNEQFF. The chain joins TRBV30 to TRBJ2-1; D is unresolved. The CDR3 consists of 15 residues. Germline V gene sequence: CDR1 GTSNPN, CDR2 SVGIG (reference sequence). Trimming pared 5 bases from V and 5 bases from J, leaving 19 bases between.

V gene TRBV29-1 combines with J gene TRBJ2-3, with 8 positions matching TRBD1. Germline loops: CDR1 SQVTM, CDR2 ANQGSEA. V shed 6 bases and J 5 bases; nucleotides not matched to a gene: 10. The CDR3 consists of 14 residues. The CDR3 sequence is CSVSRTGMGDTQYF. The CDR3 bases are TGCAGCGTCTCTCGGACAGGGATGGGAGATACGCAGTATTTT.

The rearrangement uses TRBV7-2 and TRBJ1-1; possible D gene TRBD1, 5 bases. V shed 1 base and J shed 1 base, with 10 bases lying between them. From germline, CDR1 is SGHTA and CDR2 FQGNSA. This CDR3 is 15 amino acids long. In nucleotides, the CDR3 is TGTGCCAGCAGCTTAGGACAGACTACGAACACTGAAGCTTTCTTT. Its translation is CASSLGQTTNTEAFF.

DNA for the CDR3: TGTGCCAGCACGAAGGGGTACGAGCAGTACTTC. This gives the protein CASTKGYEQYF. The chain links TRBV7-2 to TRBJ2-7, with a weak D call TRBD1 (5 bases). Germline V CDR1 and CDR2: SGHTA, FQGNSA. The CDR3 totals 11 residues. V was pared by 7 bases and J by 4 bases, with 8 bases between.

The CDR3 spells CASSVGSSPNEQFF. The CDR3 bases are TGTGCCAGCAGCGTAGGGAGTAGTCCTAATGAGCAGTTCTTC. V and J are TRBV9 and TRBJ2-1; unclear D gene. The V end was cut by 0 bases, the J end by 7 bases, with 11 bases between. The CDR3 consists of 14 residues. The germline V gene has CDR1 SGDLS and CDR2 YYNGEE.

The rearrangement joins TRBV11-2 to TRBJ2-5, with a possible D match to TRBD1 (6 bases). V lost 5 bases and J lost 5, with 12 bases in between. The CDR3 extends over 13 amino acids. Germline loops: CDR1 SGHAT, CDR2 FQNNGV. CDR3 in amino acids: CASSQGMRETQYF. The CDR3 nucleotides read TGTGCCAGCAGCCAGGGGATGCGGGAGACCCAGTACTTC.